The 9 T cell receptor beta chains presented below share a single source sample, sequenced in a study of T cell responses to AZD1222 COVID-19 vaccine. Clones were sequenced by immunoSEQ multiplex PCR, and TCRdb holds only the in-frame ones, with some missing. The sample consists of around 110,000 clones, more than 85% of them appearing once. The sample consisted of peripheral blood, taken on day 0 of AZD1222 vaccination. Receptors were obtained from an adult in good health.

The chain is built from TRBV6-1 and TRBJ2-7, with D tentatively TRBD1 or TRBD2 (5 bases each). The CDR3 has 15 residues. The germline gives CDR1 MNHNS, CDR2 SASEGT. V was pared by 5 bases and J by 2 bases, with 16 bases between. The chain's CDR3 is CASSTLEGIAYEQYF. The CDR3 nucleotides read TGTGCCAGCAGTACCCTTGAGGGGATAGCCTACGAGCAGTACTTC.

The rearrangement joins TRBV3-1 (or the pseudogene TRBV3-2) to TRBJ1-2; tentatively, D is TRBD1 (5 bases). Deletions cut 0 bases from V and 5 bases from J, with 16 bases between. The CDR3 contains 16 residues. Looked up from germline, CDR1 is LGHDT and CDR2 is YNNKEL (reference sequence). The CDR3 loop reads CASSQDWGPTKYGYTF. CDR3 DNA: TGTGCCAGCAGCCAAGATTGGGGACCGACGAAATATGGCTACACCTTC.

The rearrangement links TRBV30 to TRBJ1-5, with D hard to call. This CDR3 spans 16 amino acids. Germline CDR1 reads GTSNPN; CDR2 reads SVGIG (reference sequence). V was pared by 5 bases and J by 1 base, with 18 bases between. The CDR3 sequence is CAWASMDDLSNQPQHF. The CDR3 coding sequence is TGTGCCTGGGCCTCTATGGACGATCTAAGCAATCAGCCCCAGCATTTT.

Written as DNA, the CDR3 is TGTGCCAGCAGCTTGTATGCGGGCCGCGGACTCCACACAGATACGCAGTATTTT. Its translation: CASSLYAGRGLHTDTQYF. This chain uses TRBV5-5 with TRBJ2-3; TRBD2 is a possible D gene (5 bases). The CDR3 covers 18 residues. Germline lookup yields CDR1 SGHKS and CDR2 YYEKEE (reference sequence). The V end lost 1 base, the J end lost 2 bases, and 20 bases lay between the germline ends.

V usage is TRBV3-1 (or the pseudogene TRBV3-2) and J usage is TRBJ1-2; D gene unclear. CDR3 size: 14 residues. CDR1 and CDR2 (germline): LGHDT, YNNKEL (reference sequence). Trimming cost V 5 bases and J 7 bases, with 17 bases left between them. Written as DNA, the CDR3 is TGTGCCAGCAGCACCCAGGAAGGGAGAGGTGGCTACACCTTC. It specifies CASSTQEGRGGYTF.

CDR3 sequence reads: CASSEVSGGSYGYTF. CDR3 in DNA: TGTGCCAGCAGCGAAGTGTCAGGGGGTAGCTATGGCTACACCTTC. The chain combines TRBV3-1 (or the pseudogene TRBV3-2) with TRBJ1-2; 7 bases are a match to TRBD1. This CDR3 is built from 15 residues. After removal of 5 bases from V and 4 bases from J, the junction contained 10 bases not matched to a gene. Germline V gene sequence: CDR1 LGHDT, CDR2 YNNKEL (reference sequence).

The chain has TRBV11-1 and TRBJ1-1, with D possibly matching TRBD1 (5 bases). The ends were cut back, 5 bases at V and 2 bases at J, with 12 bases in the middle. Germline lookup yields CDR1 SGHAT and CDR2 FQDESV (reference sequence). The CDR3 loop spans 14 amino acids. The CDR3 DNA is TGTGCCAGCAGCCTTCCGGGGCGAAACACTGAAGCTTTCTTT. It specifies CASSLPGRNTEAFF.

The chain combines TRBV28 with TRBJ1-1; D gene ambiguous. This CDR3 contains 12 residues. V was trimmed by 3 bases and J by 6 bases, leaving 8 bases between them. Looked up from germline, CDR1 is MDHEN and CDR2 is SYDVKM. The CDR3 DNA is TGTGCCAGCAGTTTCAGAGCGCCTGAAGCTTTCTTT. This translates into CASSFRAPEAFF. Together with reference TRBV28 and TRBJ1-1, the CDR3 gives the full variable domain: DVKVTQSSRYLVKRTGEKVFLECVQDMDHENMFWYRQDPGLGLRLIYFSYDVKMKEKGDIPEGYSVSREKKERFSLILESASTNQTSMYLCASSFRAPEAFFGQGTRLTVV.

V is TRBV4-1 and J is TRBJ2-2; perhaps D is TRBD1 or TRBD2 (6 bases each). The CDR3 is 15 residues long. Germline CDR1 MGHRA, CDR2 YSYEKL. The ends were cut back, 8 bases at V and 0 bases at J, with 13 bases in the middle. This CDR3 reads CASQPGDSNTGELFF. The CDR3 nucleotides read TGCGCCAGCCAGCCAGGGGACTCGAACACCGGGGAGCTGTTTTTT.